These T cell receptor beta chains were read from a single sample in a study of Ad26.COV2.S vaccination and SARS-CoV-2 variants. The protocol was immunoSEQ multiplex PCR, while the TCRdb copy is restricted to in-frame clones and leaves out a portion. Here the sample spans 250,000 or so clones, around 85% being singletons. The sequencing here drew on peripheral blood, taken in a trial of Ad26.COV2.S vaccine versus placebo. The receptor set was obtained from a person aged 18-65 years who received the Ad26.COV2.S COVID-19 vaccine or a placebo. The CDR3 runs from the conserved cysteine through the conserved F or W. A D gene is named only where the DNA matches it firmly.

v_call	d_call	cdr3_aa
TRBV19	-	CASSMKQGSYNEQFF
TRBV7-8	-	CASSFISGEMMNTEAFF
TRBV2	-	CASRALATNEKLFF
TRBV5-1	-	CASSLNRLTDTQYF
TRBV30	-	CAWSAGGTYNEQFF
TRBV11-2	-	CASSFRPLSSSGANVLTF
TRBV7-2	TRBD2	CASSRSGGAKETQYF
TRBV5-1	TRBD1	CASSPEQGTISGNTIYF
TRBV3-1/TRBV3-2	TRBD2	CASSLWTSGESSYNEQFF
TRBV7-8	-	CASSPGPIATTVYEQFF
TRBV4-3	TRBD2	CASSQGVLAASTDTQYF
TRBV4-3	TRBD2	CASSQEVAGGSRIVTDTQYF
TRBV7-3	-	CASSPPWSGELFF
TRBV7-8	TRBD2	CASSVTSAAYEQYF
TRBV19	TRBD1	CASSTTGGPDTQYF
TRBV30	-	CAWSQGAGTGNTIYF
TRBV5-1	TRBD2	CASRWGPPSGGPGETQYF
TRBV5-6	-	CASSLDRLTSKNIQYF
TRBV5-4	-	CASSLGTDNFRLIF
TRBV28	TRBD1	CASSLTGTGNEKLFF
TRBV30	-	CAWGRGLKDEKLFF
TRBV3-1/TRBV3-2	TRBD1	CASSQTGGKDTQYF
TRBV5-1	-	CASSLDGGTSQPQHF
TRBV9	-	CASSVDGRYNEQFF
TRBV2	TRBD2	CASSGLGTSGRDEQFF
TRBV5-4	TRBD1	CASSLGDRGLHPSSYNEQFF
TRBV4-2	TRBD2	CASSPGLAGGPGTDTQYF
TRBV18	-	CASSPQMGANTGELFF
TRBV5-1	TRBD2	CASSLGTSGNEQFF
TRBV7-8	-	CASSFGHPYEQYF
TRBV3-1/TRBV3-2	-	CASSLSMRVGGYTF
TRBV19	-	CASKSGIALNTEAFF
TRBV9	-	CASSPRSPTYNEQFF
TRBV7-9	-	CASSLVVDPDTQYF
TRBV7-2	TRBD2	CASRTIAGTYNEQFF
TRBV5-1	-	CASSLTSGHRGTQYF
TRBV11-3	-	CASSPGRGAGEQYF
TRBV6-6	-	CASTLTANTEAFF
TRBV5-1	-	CASSPKVGQGPQHF
TRBV19	TRBD1	CASSIGPGQGSRGWYSEQFF
TRBV5-1	-	CASSLVGSHSNQPQHF
TRBV27	TRBD2	CASSLELAGGPGDTQYF
TRBV18	-	CASSPTGGRRMNTEAFF
TRBV4-2	-	CASSQERGQNNEKLFF
TRBV5-1	TRBD1	CASSLEAGTGQYEQYF
TRBV18	-	CASSPTGTSNYGYTF
TRBV6-5	-	CASSYSRGGVNTEAFF
TRBV5-6	-	CASSLGPLQGRETQYF
TRBV27	TRBD1	CASSSGQGVQLQPQHF
TRBV19	-	CASSNGQNEKLFF
TRBV5-1	TRBD1	CASSLGDRGSDTQYF
TRBV9	-	CASSPTQGGAFF
TRBV4-3	-	CASSQSQLVHTQYF
TRBV5-4	-	CASSLGLLLNTEAFF
TRBV4-1	TRBD1	CASSQGGGGGTEAFF
TRBV6-5	-	CASAVNSGNTIYF
TRBV27	-	CASSPYRQDFSYNEQFF
TRBV5-5	-	CASSITWDSGNTIYF